This T cell receptor (beta chain) came from a study of blood T cell repertoires in COVID-19. Study information: Collection of acute and convalescent COVID-19 samples took place in the United States, Italy and Spain. Nucleic acid was either cDNA or gDNA, and it came from T cells, B-cell-depleted T cells, or PBMCs.

In this sample, this clone turned up a few times. Authors' analysis steps: Reference gene primer amplification gave nucleated cell count estimates. Method: immunoSEQ multiplex PCR; TCRdb's copy keeps in-frame clones and lacks some. The V and J calls and clone size are taken from that table; D and trimming were inferred from the DNA. The repertoire holds 95,000 to 150,000 clones, around nine tenths seen once, with 0.95% to 1.5% in the top ten. From germline, CDR1 is ENHRY and CDR2 SYGVKD. J gave up 2 bases and V 2 bases, and 5 bases lay outside the gene matches. This CDR3 spans 15 amino acids. This TCR came from a woman of 80 years or more with acute or convalescent COVID-19. The sample taken for sequencing was peripheral blood. V usage is TRBV10-3 and J usage is TRBJ1-2; 7 bases are a match to TRBD1. The CDR3 DNA is TGTGCCATCAGTGAGACAGGGGCAGGGAACTATGGCTACACCTTC. This gives the protein CAISETGAGNYGYTF.